A single sample is the source of the 26 T cell receptor beta chains below, sequenced in a study of cytomegalovirus exposure and HLA in healthy donors. The primer mix had 60 Vbeta and 13 Jbeta primers. Profiled with immunoSEQ multiplex PCR; TCRdb holds only in-frame clones, not every one. Of more than 100,000 clones listed, 55% to 75% are singletons. The material sequenced was PBMCs. All receptors derive from a woman aged 40 to 55 in good health and CMV-seropositive.

A few counts support this clone. The rearrangement uses TRBV4-2 and TRBJ1-2, with TRBD1 matching 7 bases. In germline, CDR1 is LGHNA, CDR2 YNFKEQ. This CDR3 contains 15 residues. Losses at the gene ends were 1 base for V and 8 bases for J; bases not matched to a gene: 10. The CDR3 DNA sequence: TGTGCCAGCAGCCAAGGGCCAGGGGGTGCGTCAGGCTACACCTTC. Translation: CASSQGPGGASGYTF.

This clone has more than one count but fewer than ten. The J gene is TRBJ1-2, the V gene TRBV5-1; D gene uncertain. The length of the CDR3 is 15 residues. Germline CDR1 and CDR2: SGHRS and YFSETQ. V dropped 4 bases and J dropped 8 bases, with 21 bases sitting between them. CDR3 in amino acids: CASSPSSGTAGGYTF. The CDR3 DNA is TGCGCCAGCAGCCCTAGCTCAGGTACGGCTGGGGGCTACACCTTC. Full variable domain (missing parts from reference TRBV5-1 and TRBJ1-2): KAGVTQTPRYLIKTRGQQVTLSCSPISGHRSVSWYQQTPGQGLQFLFEYFSETQRNKGNFPGRFSGRQFSNSRSEMNVSTLELGDSALYLCASSPSSGTAGGYTFGSGTRLTVV.

DNA of the CDR3: TGTGCCAGCAGCCTAAAGAGGTTGACAGGGCCCTATGGCTACACCTTC. It encodes CASSLKRLTGPYGYTF. The chain combines TRBV7-8 with TRBJ1-2; 7 nucleotides match TRBD1. Germline CDR1 reads SGHVS; CDR2 reads FQNEAQ. The CDR3 covers 16 residues. Trimming at V came to 5 bases and at J to 4 bases, leaving 13 bases not matched to a gene. Full variable domain (outside the CDR3, taken from reference TRBV7-8 and TRBJ1-2): GAGVSQSPRYKVAKRGQDVALRCDPISGHVSLFWYQQALGQGPEFLTYFQNEAQLDKSGLPSDRFFAERPEGSVSTLKIQRTQQEDSAVYLCASSLKRLTGPYGYTFGSGTRLTVV.

The CDR3 DNA reads TGTGCCAGCAGAGCGGCGGAAACCTACGAGCAGTACTTC. It codes for CASRAAETYEQYF. This chain connects TRBV2 to TRBJ2-7, with D possibly TRBD2 on 5 matching bases. There are 13 residues in the CDR3. Germline assignment: CDR1 SNHLY and CDR2 FYNNEI. V was clipped by 6 bases and J by 2 bases, with 11 bases between them.

This chain joins TRBV2 and TRBJ1-6; D perhaps matches TRBD1 (6 bases). This CDR3 is built from 16 residues. V was shortened by 5 bases and J by 5 bases, with 16 bases between the two germline ends. Germline V gives CDR1 SNHLY, CDR2 FYNNEI. CDR3 nucleotides: TGTGCCAGCAGTAGCGTTCAGGGACACCATAATTCACCCCTCCACTTT. It codes for CASSSVQGHHNSPLHF.

This clone was observed a few times. The chain recombines TRBV25-1 with TRBJ1-2, with a possible D match to TRBD1 (5 bases). The CDR3 spans 12 residues. Trimming took off 5 bases at V and 8 bases at J, with 12 bases between the two ends. Germline assignment: CDR1 MGHDK and CDR2 SYGVNS. CDR3 sequence (DNA): TGTGCCAGCAGTACAGGATCCAGCGGCTACACCTTC. This encodes CASSTGSSGYTF.

The chain is built from TRBV6-4 and TRBJ1-4; 10 bases match TRBD1. The CDR3 has 18 residues. In germline, CDR1 is MRHNA, CDR2 SNTAGT. Trimming at V came to 3 bases and at J to 7 bases, leaving 14 bases not matched to a gene. This CDR3 is CASSDIGDRGNGGEKLFF. For the CDR3, the DNA is TGTGCCAGCAGTGATATTGGGGACAGGGGTAACGGAGGTGAAAAACTGTTTTTT.

The table lists this clone with a few counts. The chain recombines TRBV7-2 with TRBJ1-1, with a possible D match to TRBD1 (5 bases). CDR1 SGHTA and CDR2 FQGNSA come from the germline V gene. The CDR3 sequence is 15 residues long. Trimming stripped 1 base from V and 3 bases from J, with 12 bases between. Here the CDR3 DNA reads TGTGCCAGCAGCTTAGTTGGGGGGACGGACACTGAAGCTTTCTTT. Protein sequence: CASSLVGGTDTEAFF.

CDR3 loop: CASSPDSSKYF. The CDR3 bases are TGTGCCAGCAGCCCGGACTCCTCCAAGTACTTC. This rearrangement joins TRBV7-2 to TRBJ2-5, with a possible D match to TRBD2 (5 bases). Germline V lookup: CDR1 SGHTA, CDR2 FQGNSA. The CDR3 is 11 residues long. Trimming shortened V by 5 bases and J by 12 bases, and 13 bases separated the two germline ends.

The chain carries TRBV19 and TRBJ1-2, with D uncertain. Looked up from germline, CDR1 is LNHDA and CDR2 is SQIVND (reference sequence). This CDR3 has 14 residues. The V end was cut by 1 base, the J end by 4 bases, with 10 bases between. The CDR3 protein is CASSIGGGGYGYTF. As DNA, the CDR3 is TGTGCCAGTAGTATAGGAGGAGGTGGCTATGGCTACACCTTC. Full variable domain (remainder filled in from reference TRBV19 and TRBJ1-2): DGGITQSPKYLFRKEGQNVTLSCEQNLNHDAMYWYRQDPGQGLRLIYYSQIVNDFQKGDIAEGYSVSREKKESFPLTVTSAQKNPTAFYLCASSIGGGGYGYTFGSGTRLTVV.

The gene calls are TRBV7-2 and TRBJ2-7; possibly TRBD1 for D (6 bases). The CDR3 spans 13 residues. Deletions cut 1 base from V and 12 bases from J, with 16 bases between. CDR1 is SGHTA and CDR2 is FQGNSA in the germline V gene. The CDR3 spells CASSLDGGSKGYF. CDR3 in DNA: TGTGCCAGCAGCTTAGATGGGGGCTCGAAGGGGTACTTC.

V is TRBV5-1 and J is TRBJ1-3, with unresolved D. Per germline, CDR1 SGHRS and CDR2 YFSETQ. The V gene lost 0 bases and the J gene lost 9 bases, with 13 bases spanning the gap. The CDR3 is 14 residues long. CDR3 nucleotide sequence: TGCGCCAGCAGCTTGGGAGGGCTCGAAGCCACCATATATTTT. Translation: CASSLGGLEATIYF.

The chain carries TRBV4-1 and TRBJ2-5; no clear D gene. In germline, CDR1 is MGHRA, CDR2 YSYEKL. The CDR3 sequence is 14 residues long. V lost 0 bases and J lost 5, with 10 bases in between. The CDR3 protein is CASSQDRNKETQYF. The CDR3 DNA reads TGCGCCAGCAGCCAAGACAGGAACAAGGAGACCCAGTACTTC.

The chain combines TRBV18 with TRBJ1-4; D is possibly TRBD1 (6 bases). The ends were cut back, 1 base at V and 5 bases at J, with 11 bases in the middle. The CDR3 is 15 amino acids. CDR1 and CDR2 from the germline V gene are KGHSH and LQKENI. DNA for the CDR3: TGTGCCAGCTCACCACAGCCAGGGGCGAATGAAAAACTGTTTTTT. This sequence encodes CASSPQPGANEKLFF.

V and J are TRBV7-2 and TRBJ2-5; D is perhaps TRBD1 (5 bases). The CDR3 covers 14 residues. Germline CDR1 reads SGHTA; CDR2 reads FQGNSA. V was cut by 4 bases and J by 5 bases, with 14 bases left in between. CDR3 coding DNA: TGTGCCAGCAGCTCTCAGGCAGGGCAGGAGACCCAGTACTTC. As protein: CASSSQAGQETQYF.

The CDR3 sequence: CASSLAQRNYEQYF. DNA for the CDR3: TGTGCCAGCAGCTTAGCCCAGAGGAACTACGAGCAGTACTTC. The gene calls are TRBV7-2 and TRBJ2-7; D remains ambiguous. Germline V lookup: CDR1 SGHTA, CDR2 FQGNSA. Trimming pared 0 bases from V and 3 bases from J, leaving 9 bases between. This CDR3 is 14 amino acids long.

This clone was seen once. The V gene is TRBV7-9, the J gene TRBJ2-7; 8 bases map to TRBD2. The CDR3 loop spans 14 amino acids. Unmatched junction bases numbered 5, after V lost 5 bases and J lost 2 bases. From germline, CDR1 is SEHNR and CDR2 FQNEAQ (reference sequence). The CDR3 nucleotides read TGTGCCAGCAGCATTAGCGGGGTCGCCTACGAGCAGTACTTC. This codes for CASSISGVAYEQYF. The variable domain in full, completed from reference TRBV7-9 and TRBJ2-7, reads DTGVSQNPRHKITKRGQNVTFRCDPISEHNRLYWYRQTLGQGPEFLTYFQNEAQLEKSRLLSDRFSAERPKGSFSTLEIQRTEQGDSAMYLCASSISGVAYEQYFGPGTRLTVT.

The J gene is TRBJ2-3, the V gene TRBV19; D may be TRBD2 (5 bases). CDR1 LNHDA and CDR2 SQIVND come from the germline V gene (reference sequence). The CDR3 contains 12 residues. With 9 bases removed from V and 6 bases from J, the gap between germline ends came to 13 bases. The CDR3 protein is CASNMGGDTQYF. Written as DNA, the CDR3 is TGTGCCAGCAATATGGGCGGGGATACGCAGTATTTT. The whole variable domain, remainder taken from reference TRBV19 and TRBJ2-3, is DGGITQSPKYLFRKEGQNVTLSCEQNLNHDAMYWYRQDPGQGLRLIYYSQIVNDFQKGDIAEGYSVSREKKESFPLTVTSAQKNPTAFYLCASNMGGDTQYFGPGTRLTVL.

J is TRBJ2-1 and V is TRBV7-6; D ambiguous. Trimming shortened V by 6 bases and J by 0 bases, and 9 bases separated the two germline ends. The CDR3 sequence is 14 residues long. CDR1 and CDR2 from the germline V gene are SGHVS and FNYEAQ. The CDR3 bases are TGTGCCAGCAGGCCGGGTGCCTCCTACAATGAGCAGTTCTTC. Protein sequence: CASRPGASYNEQFF.

The genes are TRBV27 and TRBJ2-7; maybe TRBD2 (5 bases). CDR1 is MNHEY and CDR2 is SMNVEV in the germline V gene (reference sequence). The germline V and J ends were trimmed by 8 bases and 4 bases, with 9 bases remaining between them. CDR3 length equals 11 residues. The CDR3 reads CASGDYYEQYF. The CDR3 DNA follows: TGTGCCAGCGGAGACTATTACGAGCAGTACTTC.

This chain links TRBV11-2 with TRBJ1-5; D is uncertain. Trimming removed 0 bases at V and 3 bases at J, with 6 bases between. The germline V gene encodes CDR1 SGHAT and CDR2 FQNNGV. The CDR3 runs to 14 residues. This chain's CDR3 is CASSLDVLNQPQHF. The CDR3 DNA reads TGTGCCAGCAGCTTAGATGTTCTCAATCAGCCCCAGCATTTT. Complete variable domain (other parts from reference TRBV11-2 and TRBJ1-5): EAGVAQSPRYKIIEKRQSVAFWCNPISGHATLYWYQQILGQGPKLLIQFQNNGVVDDSQLPKDRFSAERLKGVDSTLKIQPAKLEDSAVYLCASSLDVLNQPQHFGDGTRLSIL.

The rearrangement uses TRBV10-3 and TRBJ2-5; D ambiguous. CDR3 length: 14 residues. Deletions cut 2 bases from V and 5 bases from J, with 12 bases between. The germline CDR1 and CDR2 sequences are ENHRY and SYGVKD. CDR3 bases: TGTGCCATCAGTGAGGAAGAAGTCGGGGAGACCCAGTACTTC. It codes for CAISEEEVGETQYF.

The chain uses TRBV5-1 and TRBJ2-1, with 8 nucleotides matching TRBD1. V dropped 5 bases and J dropped 6; count of bases not matched to a gene: 7. Germline lookup yields CDR1 SGHRS and CDR2 YFSETQ. The CDR3 runs 14 residues. As DNA, the CDR3 is TGCGCCAGCAGGGCCCCCGGGACAGGCAATGAGCAGTTCTTC. Its protein is CASRAPGTGNEQFF. Full variable domain (remainder filled in from reference TRBV5-1 and TRBJ2-1): KAGVTQTPRYLIKTRGQQVTLSCSPISGHRSVSWYQQTPGQGLQFLFEYFSETQRNKGNFPGRFSGRQFSNSRSEMNVSTLELGDSALYLCASRAPGTGNEQFFGPGTRLTVL.

The genes are TRBV13 and TRBJ1-1; weak D call: TRBD1 (6 bases). This CDR3 contains 13 residues. Per the germline V gene, CDR1 is PRHDT and CDR2 is FYEKMQ (reference sequence). Trimming removed 3 bases from V and 7 bases from J, with 12 bases in between. CDR3 amino acids: CASSFTDSREAFF. The DNA of the CDR3 is TGTGCCAGCAGCTTTACGGACAGTCGTGAAGCTTTCTTT.

This clone has a handful of counts. V gene TRBV7-9 combines with J gene TRBJ1-2; D might be TRBD1 (5 bases). The V end lost 5 bases, the J end lost 2 bases, and 9 bases lay between the germline ends. The germline V gene encodes CDR1 SEHNR and CDR2 FQNEAQ (reference sequence). The CDR3 consists of 13 residues. The CDR3 sequence: CASSEQENYGYTF. The CDR3 DNA is TGTGCCAGCAGCGAACAGGAAAACTATGGCTACACCTTC.

CDR3 protein: CASRVRFGELFF. The CDR3 nucleotides are TGTGCCAGTAGGGTGCGGTTCGGGGAGCTGTTTTTT. This chain uses TRBV19 with TRBJ2-2; D gene uncertain. V was pared by 6 bases and J by 7 bases, with 9 bases between. The CDR3 runs 12 residues. Per germline, CDR1 LNHDA and CDR2 SQIVND (reference sequence).